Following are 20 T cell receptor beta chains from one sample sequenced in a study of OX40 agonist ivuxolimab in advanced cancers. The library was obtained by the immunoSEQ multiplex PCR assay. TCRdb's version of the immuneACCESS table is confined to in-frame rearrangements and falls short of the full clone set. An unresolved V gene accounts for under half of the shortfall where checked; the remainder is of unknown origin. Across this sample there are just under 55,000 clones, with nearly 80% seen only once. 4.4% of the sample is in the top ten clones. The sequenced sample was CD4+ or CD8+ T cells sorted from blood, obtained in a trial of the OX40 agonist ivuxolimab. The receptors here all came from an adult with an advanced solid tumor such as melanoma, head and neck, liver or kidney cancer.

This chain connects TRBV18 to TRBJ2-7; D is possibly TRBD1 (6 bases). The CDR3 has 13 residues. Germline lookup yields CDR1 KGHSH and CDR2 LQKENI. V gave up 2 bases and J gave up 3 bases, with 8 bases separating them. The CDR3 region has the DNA TGTGCCAGCTCACCAGGGGGCCACTACGAGCAGTACTTC. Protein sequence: CASSPGGHYEQYF.

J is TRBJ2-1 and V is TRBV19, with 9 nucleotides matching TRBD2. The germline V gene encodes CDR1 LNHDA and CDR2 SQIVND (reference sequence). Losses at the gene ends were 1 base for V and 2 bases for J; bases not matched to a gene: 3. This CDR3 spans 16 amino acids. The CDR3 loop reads CASSIGGGRAYNEQFF. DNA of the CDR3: TGTGCCAGTAGTATAGGGGGCGGGAGGGCCTACAATGAGCAGTTCTTC.

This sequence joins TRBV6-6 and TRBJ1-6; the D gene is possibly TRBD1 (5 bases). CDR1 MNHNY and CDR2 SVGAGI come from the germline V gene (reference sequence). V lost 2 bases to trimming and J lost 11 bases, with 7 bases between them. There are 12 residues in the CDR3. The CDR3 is CASSYSRAPLHF. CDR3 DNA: TGTGCCAGCAGTTACAGCAGGGCACCCCTCCACTTT.

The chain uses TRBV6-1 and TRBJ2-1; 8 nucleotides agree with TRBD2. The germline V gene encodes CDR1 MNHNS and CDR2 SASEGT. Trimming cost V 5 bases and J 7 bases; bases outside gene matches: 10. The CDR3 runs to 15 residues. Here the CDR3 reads CASSFAGGAPNEQFF. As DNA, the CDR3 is TGTGCCAGCAGTTTCGCGGGAGGCGCCCCTAATGAGCAGTTCTTC.

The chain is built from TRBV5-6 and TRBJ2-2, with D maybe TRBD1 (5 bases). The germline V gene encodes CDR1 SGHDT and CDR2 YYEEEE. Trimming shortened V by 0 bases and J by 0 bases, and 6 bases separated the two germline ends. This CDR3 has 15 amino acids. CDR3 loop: CASSLETANTGELFF. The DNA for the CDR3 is TGTGCCAGCAGCTTGGAGACAGCGAACACCGGGGAGCTGTTTTTT.

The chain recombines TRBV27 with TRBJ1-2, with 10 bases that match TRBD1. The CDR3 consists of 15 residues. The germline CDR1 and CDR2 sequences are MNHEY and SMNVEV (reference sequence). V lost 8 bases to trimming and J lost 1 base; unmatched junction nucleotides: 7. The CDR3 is CASGRGDRGNYGYTF. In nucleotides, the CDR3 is TGTGCCAGCGGAAGGGGGGACAGGGGTAACTATGGCTACACCTTC.

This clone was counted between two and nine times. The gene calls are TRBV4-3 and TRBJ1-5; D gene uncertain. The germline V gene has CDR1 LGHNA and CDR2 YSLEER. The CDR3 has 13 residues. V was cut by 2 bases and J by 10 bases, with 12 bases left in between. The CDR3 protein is CASSQNLEGPQHF. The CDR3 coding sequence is TGCGCCAGCAGCCAAAATCTAGAAGGACCCCAGCATTTT.

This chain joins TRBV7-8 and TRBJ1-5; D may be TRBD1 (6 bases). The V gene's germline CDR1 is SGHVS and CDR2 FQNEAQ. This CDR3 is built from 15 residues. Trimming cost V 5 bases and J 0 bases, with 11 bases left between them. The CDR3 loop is CASSRDIHSNQPQHF. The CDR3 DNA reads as TGTGCCAGCAGCCGGGACATTCATAGCAATCAGCCCCAGCATTTT.

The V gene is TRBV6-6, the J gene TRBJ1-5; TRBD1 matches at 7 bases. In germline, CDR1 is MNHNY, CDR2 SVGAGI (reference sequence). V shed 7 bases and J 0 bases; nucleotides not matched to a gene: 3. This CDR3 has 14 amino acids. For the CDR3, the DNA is TGTGCCAGCAATCAGGGGGGTAGCAATCAGCCCCAGCATTTT. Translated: CASNQGGSNQPQHF.

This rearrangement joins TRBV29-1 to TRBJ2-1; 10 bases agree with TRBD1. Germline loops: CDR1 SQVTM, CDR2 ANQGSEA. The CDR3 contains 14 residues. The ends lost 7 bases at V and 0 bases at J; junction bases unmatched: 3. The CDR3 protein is CSARDRGSYNEQFF. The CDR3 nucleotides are TGCAGCGCCCGGGACAGGGGCTCCTACAATGAGCAGTTCTTC.

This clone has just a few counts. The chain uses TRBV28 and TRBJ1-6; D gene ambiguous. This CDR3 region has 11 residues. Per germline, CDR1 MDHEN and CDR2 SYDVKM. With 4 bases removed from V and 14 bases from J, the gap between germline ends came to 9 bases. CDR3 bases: TGTGCCAGCAGTTCCCCCCCGGCCCTCCACTTT. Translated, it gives CASSSPPALHF.

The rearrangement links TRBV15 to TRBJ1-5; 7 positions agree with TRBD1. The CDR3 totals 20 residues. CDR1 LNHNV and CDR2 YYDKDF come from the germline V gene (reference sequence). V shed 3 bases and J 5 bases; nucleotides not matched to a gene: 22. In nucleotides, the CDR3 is TGTGCCACCAGCAGGACCTCCGGAGGGGGCGCCTTAGTAGGCCATCAGCCCCAGCATTTT. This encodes CATSRTSGGGALVGHQPQHF.

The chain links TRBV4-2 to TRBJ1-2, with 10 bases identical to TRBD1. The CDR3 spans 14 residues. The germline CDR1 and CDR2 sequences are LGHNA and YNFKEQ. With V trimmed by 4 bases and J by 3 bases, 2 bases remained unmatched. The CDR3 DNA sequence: TGTGCCAGCAGCCCCGGGACAGGGGACTATGGCTACACCTTC. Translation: CASSPGTGDYGYTF.

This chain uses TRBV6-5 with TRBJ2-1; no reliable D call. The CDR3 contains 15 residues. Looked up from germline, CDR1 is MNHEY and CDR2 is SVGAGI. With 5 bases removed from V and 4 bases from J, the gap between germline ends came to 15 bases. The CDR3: CASSLFSTPYNEQFF. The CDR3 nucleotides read TGTGCCAGCAGTCTGTTCTCTACTCCTTACAATGAGCAGTTCTTC.

The CDR3 nucleotides are TGTGCCAGCAGCTCACAAGGAGATACGCAGTATTTT. This sequence encodes CASSSQGDTQYF. The rearrangement joins TRBV7-9 to TRBJ2-3; D is undetermined. Germline-derived CDR1 and CDR2 are SEHNR and FQNEAQ (reference sequence). V lost 4 bases, J lost 5 bases, and 7 bases lay in between. The CDR3 totals 12 residues.

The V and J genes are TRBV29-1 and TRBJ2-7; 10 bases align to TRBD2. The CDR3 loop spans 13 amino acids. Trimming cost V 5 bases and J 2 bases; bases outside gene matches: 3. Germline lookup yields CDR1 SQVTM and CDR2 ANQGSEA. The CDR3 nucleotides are TGCAGCGTTAGGCTAGCGGGAGCCTACGAGCAGTACTTC. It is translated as CSVRLAGAYEQYF.

The CDR3 is CASSTRLAYNEQFF. CDR3 coding DNA: TGTGCCAGCAGTACTCGACTAGCGTACAATGAGCAGTTCTTC. The rearrangement links TRBV6-5 to TRBJ2-1, with 8 bases fitting TRBD2. The CDR3 is 14 residues long. Germline V lookup: CDR1 MNHEY, CDR2 SVGAGI. Losses at the gene ends were 5 bases for V and 4 bases for J; bases not matched to a gene: 4.

The CDR3 nucleotides read TGTGCCAGCAGTCCTGCCTTAACGGCCGGCGAGCAGTACTTC. Encoded protein: CASSPALTAGEQYF. The chain recombines TRBV28 with TRBJ2-7; D is uncertain. V lost 5 bases and J 6 bases, leaving 17 bases between the germline ends. Germline assignment: CDR1 MDHEN and CDR2 SYDVKM. This CDR3 spans 14 amino acids.

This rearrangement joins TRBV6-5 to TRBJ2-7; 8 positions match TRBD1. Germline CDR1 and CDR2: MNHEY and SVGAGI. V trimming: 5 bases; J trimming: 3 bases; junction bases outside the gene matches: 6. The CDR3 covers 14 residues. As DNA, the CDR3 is TGTGCCAGCAGTGGGAGGACAGGGAGCTACGAGCAGTACTTC. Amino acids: CASSGRTGSYEQYF.

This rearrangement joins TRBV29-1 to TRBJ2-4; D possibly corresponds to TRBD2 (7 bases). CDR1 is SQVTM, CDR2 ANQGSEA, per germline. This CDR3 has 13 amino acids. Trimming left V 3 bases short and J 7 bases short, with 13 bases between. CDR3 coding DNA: TGCAGCGTTGATGCGGGGGCGCGTAACATTCAGTACTTC. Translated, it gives CSVDAGARNIQYF. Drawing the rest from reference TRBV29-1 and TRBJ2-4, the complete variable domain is SAVISQKPSRDICQRGTSLTIQCQVDSQVTMMFWYRQQPGQSLTLIATANQGSEATYESGFVIDKFPISRPNLTFSTLTVSNMSPEDSSIYLCSVDAGARNIQYFGAGTRLSVL.